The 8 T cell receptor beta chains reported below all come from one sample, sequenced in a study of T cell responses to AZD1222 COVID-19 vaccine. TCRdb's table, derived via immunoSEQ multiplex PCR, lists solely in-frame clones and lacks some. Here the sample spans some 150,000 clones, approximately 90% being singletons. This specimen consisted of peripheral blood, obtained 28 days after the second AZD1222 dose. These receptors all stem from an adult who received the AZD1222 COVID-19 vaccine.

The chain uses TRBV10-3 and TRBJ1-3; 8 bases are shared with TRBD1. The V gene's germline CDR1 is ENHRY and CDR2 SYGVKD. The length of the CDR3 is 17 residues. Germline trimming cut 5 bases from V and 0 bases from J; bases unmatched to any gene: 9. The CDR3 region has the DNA TGTGCCATCAGTACTCCGGGACAGGTTCCCTCTGGAAACACCATATATTTT. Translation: CAISTPGQVPSGNTIYF.

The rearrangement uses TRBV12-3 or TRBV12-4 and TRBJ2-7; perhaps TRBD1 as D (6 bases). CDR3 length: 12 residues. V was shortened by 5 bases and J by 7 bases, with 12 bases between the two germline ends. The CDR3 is CASSQPGTEQYF. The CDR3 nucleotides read TGTGCCAGCAGTCAACCCGGGACAGAGCAGTACTTC.

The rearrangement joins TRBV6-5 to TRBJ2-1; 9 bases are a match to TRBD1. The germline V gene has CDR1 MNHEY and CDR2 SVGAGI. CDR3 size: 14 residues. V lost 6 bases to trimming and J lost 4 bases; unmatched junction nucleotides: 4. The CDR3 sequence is CASRTGTGYNEQFF. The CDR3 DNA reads TGTGCCAGCAGGACCGGGACAGGGTACAATGAGCAGTTCTTC.

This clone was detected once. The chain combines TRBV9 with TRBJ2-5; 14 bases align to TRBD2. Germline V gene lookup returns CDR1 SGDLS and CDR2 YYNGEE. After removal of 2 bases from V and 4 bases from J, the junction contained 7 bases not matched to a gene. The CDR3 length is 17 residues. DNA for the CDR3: TGTGCCAGCAGCGTGGGGACTAGCGGGAGAGGAGGAGAGACCCAGTACTTC. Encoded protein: CASSVGTSGRGGETQYF.

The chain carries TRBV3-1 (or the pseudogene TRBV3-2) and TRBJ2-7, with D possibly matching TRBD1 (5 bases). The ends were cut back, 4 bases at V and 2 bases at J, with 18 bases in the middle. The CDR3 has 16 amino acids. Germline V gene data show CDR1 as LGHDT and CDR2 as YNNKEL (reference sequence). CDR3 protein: CASSLTQPRGTYEQYF. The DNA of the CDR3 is TGTGCCAGCAGCCTGACCCAGCCTAGGGGAACCTACGAGCAGTACTTC.

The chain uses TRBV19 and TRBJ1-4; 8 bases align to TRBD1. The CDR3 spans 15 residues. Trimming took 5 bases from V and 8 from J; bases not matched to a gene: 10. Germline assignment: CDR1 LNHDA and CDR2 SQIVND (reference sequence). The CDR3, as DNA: TGTGCCAGTAGTGCCCCGGGACAGGCTCGGGAAAAACTGTTTTTT. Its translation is CASSAPGQAREKLFF.

CDR3 loop: CASRPGRAYGYTF. The CDR3 DNA reads as TGTGCCAGCAGACCGGGCCGGGCATATGGCTACACCTTC. The V and J genes are TRBV6-5 and TRBJ1-2; D is ambiguous. V was pared by 6 bases and J by 5 bases, with 13 bases between. Per the germline V gene, CDR1 is MNHEY and CDR2 is SVGAGI. The CDR3 has 13 residues.

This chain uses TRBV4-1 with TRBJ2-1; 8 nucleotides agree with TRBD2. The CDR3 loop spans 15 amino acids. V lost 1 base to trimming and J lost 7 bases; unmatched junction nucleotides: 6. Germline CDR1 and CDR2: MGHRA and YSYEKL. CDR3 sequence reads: CASSQVASGSNEQFF. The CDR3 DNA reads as TGCGCCAGCAGCCAAGTGGCCAGCGGGAGTAATGAGCAGTTCTTC.